This T cell receptor beta chain is drawn from a study of technical replicates of blood from several donors. TCRdb's copy holds only in-frame clones and misses some; the assay was immunoSEQ multiplex PCR. The data contain about 81,000 clones, approximately 75% of them singletons. From germline, CDR1 is MRHNA and CDR2 SNTAGT. V lost 6 bases, J lost 9 bases, and 17 bases lay in between. The CDR3 has 13 amino acids. The sample comprised PBMCs. The source is a human donor in good health. Some clones in this sample may be carry-over from other donors' samples. This chain connects TRBV6-4 to TRBJ2-5; possibly TRBD1 for D (6 bases). This CDR3 is CASRGAVGLAQYF. Written as DNA, the CDR3 is TGTGCCAGCAGGGGGGCGGTGGGGCTGGCCCAGTACTTC.